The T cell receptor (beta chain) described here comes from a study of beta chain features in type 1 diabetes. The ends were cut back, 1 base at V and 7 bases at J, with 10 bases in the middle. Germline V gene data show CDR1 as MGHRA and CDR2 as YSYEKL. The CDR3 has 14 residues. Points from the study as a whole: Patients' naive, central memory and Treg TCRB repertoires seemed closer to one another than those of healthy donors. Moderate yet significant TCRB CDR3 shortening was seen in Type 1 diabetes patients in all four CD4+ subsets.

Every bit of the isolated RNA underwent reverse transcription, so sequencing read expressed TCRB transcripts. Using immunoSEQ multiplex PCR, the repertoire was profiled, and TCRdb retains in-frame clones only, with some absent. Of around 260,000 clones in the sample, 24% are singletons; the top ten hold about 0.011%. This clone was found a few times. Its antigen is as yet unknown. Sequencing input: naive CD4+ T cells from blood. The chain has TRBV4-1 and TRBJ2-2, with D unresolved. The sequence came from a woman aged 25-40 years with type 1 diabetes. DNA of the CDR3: TGCGCCAGCAGCCAAGCGGTAGTCGGCGGGGAGCTGTTTTTT. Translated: CASSQAVVGGELFF.